Presented here are 15 T cell receptor beta chains from one specimen sequenced in a study of blood T cell repertoires in COVID-19. Repertoires were generated with immunoSEQ multiplex PCR, while TCRdb's copy carries only in-frame clones and drops some. The sample has about 300,000 clones, 85% seen once. The material sequenced was PBMCs or T cells enriched from blood (not recorded which). Receptors originate from a woman in her thirties who had been exposed to COVID-19.

The V gene is TRBV27, the J gene TRBJ2-7; no definite D call. CDR3 length equals 10 residues. Looked up from germline, CDR1 is MNHEY and CDR2 is SMNVEV (reference sequence). The V end was cut by 7 bases, the J end by 2 bases, with 3 bases between. CDR3 nucleotides: TGTGCCAGCATTACCTACGAGCAGTACTTC. Translation gives CASITYEQYF.

This chain joins TRBV2 and TRBJ1-2, with 11 bases identical to TRBD1. The CDR3 totals 14 residues. V was pared by 4 bases and J by 5 bases, with 3 bases of the junction left unmatched. CDR1 is SNHLY and CDR2 is FYNNEI in the germline V gene. CDR3: CASSGGTGGYGYTF. CDR3 nucleotides: TGTGCCAGCAGTGGGGGGACAGGGGGTTATGGCTACACCTTC.

V usage is TRBV14 and J usage is TRBJ1-2; D possibly corresponds to TRBD1 (5 bases). V was cut by 1 base and J by 4 bases, with 13 bases left in between. CDR1 is SGHDN and CDR2 is FVKESK in the germline V gene. The CDR3 consists of 15 residues. The CDR3 loop is CASSQVGGGFYGYTF. As DNA, the CDR3 is TGTGCCAGCAGCCAAGTCGGCGGGGGGTTCTATGGCTACACCTTC. Looking up the rest from reference TRBV14 and TRBJ1-2 gives the full variable domain: EAGVTQFPSHSVIEKGQTVTLRCDPISGHDNLYWYRRVMGKEIKFLLHFVKESKQDESGMPNNRFLAERTGGTYSTLKVQPAELEDSGVYFCASSQVGGGFYGYTFGSGTRLTVV.

This clone turned up a few times. The rearrangement joins TRBV19 to TRBJ2-7, with D tentatively TRBD2 (6 bases). Germline CDR1 and CDR2: LNHDA and SQIVND (reference sequence). V shed 3 bases and J shed 4 bases, with 19 bases lying between them. The length of the CDR3 is 16 residues. CDR3 nucleotide sequence: TGTGCCAGTAGTATGAAACGGGCTAGCGCTTTATACGAGCAGTACTTC. Translated: CASSMKRASALYEQYF.

This chain links TRBV7-6 with TRBJ1-1; TRBD1 might be the D (6 bases). V was cut by 3 bases and J by 2 bases, with 10 bases left in between. CDR1 and CDR2 (germline): SGHVS, FNYEAQ. This CDR3 is 14 amino acids long. This CDR3 is CASSFGGPNTEAFF. The CDR3 DNA reads as TGTGCCAGCAGCTTCGGGGGGCCCAACACTGAAGCTTTCTTT.

The rearrangement joins TRBV23-1 to TRBJ2-7; 9 nucleotides agree with TRBD1. TRBV23-1 is identified as an open reading frame with a role that is uncertain. The V and J ends lost 3 bases and 1 base, in that order; junction bases with no gene match: 7. CDR3 size: 16 residues. This CDR3 is CASSQMRGQGSYEQYF. The CDR3 DNA sequence: TGCGCCAGCAGTCAGATGAGGGGACAGGGATCCTACGAGCAGTACTTC.

The chain joins TRBV5-6 to TRBJ1-2; TRBD1 aligns across 7 bases. The V segment lost 5 bases and the J segment 7 bases; nucleotides outside the gene matches: 14. This CDR3 has 15 amino acids. Germline V gene lookup returns CDR1 SGHDT and CDR2 YYEEEE. The CDR3 loop is CASSTWTGYERGYTF. In DNA form, the CDR3 reads TGTGCCAGCAGTACCTGGACAGGTTACGAACGTGGCTACACCTTC. Looking up the rest from reference TRBV5-6 and TRBJ1-2 gives the full variable domain: DAGVTQSPTHLIKTRGQQVTLRCSPKSGHDTVSWYQQALGQGPQFIFQYYEEEERQRGNFPDRFSGHQFPNYSSELNVNALLLGDSALYLCASSTWTGYERGYTFGSGTRLTVV.

This chain connects TRBV27 to TRBJ1-6; the D gene is possibly TRBD1 (5 bases). V was clipped by 1 base and J by 7 bases, with 11 bases between them. In germline, CDR1 is MNHEY, CDR2 SMNVEV (reference sequence). The CDR3 is 15 residues long. CDR3 region: CASSLLGEGNSPLHF. CDR3 nucleotides: TGTGCCAGCAGTTTATTAGGGGAGGGGAATTCACCCCTCCACTTT.

In DNA form, the CDR3 reads TGCAGCGTTGAAGGGACAGGGGTAAGCAATGAGCAGTTCTTC. Protein: CSVEGTGVSNEQFF. The rearrangement joins TRBV29-1 to TRBJ2-1; 9 bases fit TRBD1. The CDR3 runs 14 residues. Germline V gene data show CDR1 as SQVTM and CDR2 as ANQGSEA. The V and J ends lost 1 base and 6 bases, in that order; junction bases with no gene match: 4.

This clone appeared once. The CDR3 coding sequence is TGTGCCAGCAGCTTCGGTACAGACGAAAAACTGTTTTTT. Amino acid sequence: CASSFGTDEKLFF. The rearrangement uses TRBV5-6 and TRBJ1-4; D gene uncertain. V was cut by 2 bases and J by 8 bases, with 10 bases left in between. This CDR3 spans 13 amino acids. The germline CDR1 and CDR2 sequences are SGHDT and YYEEEE.

V and J are TRBV4-1 and TRBJ1-2; D is perhaps TRBD1 (6 bases). V dropped 1 base and J dropped 7 bases, with 19 bases sitting between them. This CDR3 has 16 residues. CDR1 and CDR2 from the germline V gene are MGHRA and YSYEKL. CDR3 sequence (DNA): TGCGCCAGCAGCCAAGTTCAGAGGGGGATTCTTAGTGGCTACACCTTC. Amino acids: CASSQVQRGILSGYTF.

The chain combines TRBV5-6 with TRBJ1-5, with 9 bases that match TRBD1. This CDR3 is built from 15 residues. Germline values: CDR1 SGHDT, CDR2 YYEEEE. V gave up 3 bases and J gave up 2 bases; unmatched junction bases: 3. This chain's CDR3 is CASSYTGGRNQPQHF. The CDR3 DNA is TGTGCCAGCAGCTACACAGGGGGCCGCAATCAGCCCCAGCATTTT.

This clone came up once. The rearrangement uses TRBV5-1 and TRBJ1-4, with TRBD1 as a possible D gene (5 bases). Germline V gives CDR1 SGHRS, CDR2 YFSETQ. Trimming cost V 4 bases and J 7 bases, with 14 bases left between them. This CDR3 contains 14 residues. This chain's CDR3 is CASSPRVGGEKLFF. CDR3 nucleotide sequence: TGCGCCAGCAGCCCCAGGGTTGGCGGTGAAAAACTGTTTTTT. The whole variable domain, filled in from reference TRBV5-1 and TRBJ1-4, reads KAGVTQTPRYLIKTRGQQVTLSCSPISGHRSVSWYQQTPGQGLQFLFEYFSETQRNKGNFPGRFSGRQFSNSRSEMNVSTLELGDSALYLCASSPRVGGEKLFFGSGTQLSVL.

This clone was seen once. The chain has TRBV2 and TRBJ2-7, with D maybe TRBD1 (6 bases). This CDR3 comprises 15 residues. The ends were cut back, 2 bases at V and 1 base at J, with 12 bases in the middle. Germline V gene data show CDR1 as SNHLY and CDR2 as FYNNEI. The CDR3 spells CASSEQGLLSYEQYF. In DNA, the CDR3 is TGTGCCAGCAGTGAACAGGGGCTGCTATCCTACGAGCAGTACTTC. Using reference TRBV2 and TRBJ2-7 for the parts outside the CDR3, the full variable domain is EPEVTQTPSHQVTQMGQEVILRCVPISNHLYFYWYRQILGQKVEFLVSFYNNEISEKSEIFDDQFSVERPDGSNFTLKIRSTKLEDSAMYFCASSEQGLLSYEQYFGPGTRLTVT.

This sequence joins TRBV4-3 and TRBJ1-1; maybe TRBD1 (5 bases). The CDR3 covers 14 residues. The V end was cut by 0 bases, the J end by 4 bases, with 9 bases between. CDR1 is LGHNA, CDR2 YSLEER, per germline. The DNA of the CDR3 is TGCGCCAGCAGCCAAGATGGGGGAGGCACTGAAGCTTTCTTT. Protein sequence: CASSQDGGGTEAFF.